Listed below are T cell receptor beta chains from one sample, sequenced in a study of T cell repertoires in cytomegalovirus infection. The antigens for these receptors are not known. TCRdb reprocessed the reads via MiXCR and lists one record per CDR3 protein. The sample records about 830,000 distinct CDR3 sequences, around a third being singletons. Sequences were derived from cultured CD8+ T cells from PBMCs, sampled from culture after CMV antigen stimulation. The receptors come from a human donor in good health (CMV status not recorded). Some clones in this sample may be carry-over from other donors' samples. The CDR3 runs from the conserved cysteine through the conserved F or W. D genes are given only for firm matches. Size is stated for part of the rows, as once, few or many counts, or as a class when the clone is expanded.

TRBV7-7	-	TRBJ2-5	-	CASSLFPRGLQETQYF	TGTGCTAGCAGCTTATTTCCGCGGGGTCTCCAAGAGACCCAGTACTTC
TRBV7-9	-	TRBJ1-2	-	CASSQDPRMDGYTF	TGTGCCAGCAGCCAAGACCCGAGGATGGATGGCTACACCTTC
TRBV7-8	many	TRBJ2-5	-	CASRGGQVRGLKAQETQYF	TGTGCCAGCAGAGGAGGGCAGGTCAGAGGGTTAAAGGCACAAGAGACCCAGTACTTC
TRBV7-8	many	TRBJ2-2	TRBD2	CASSIAGPLHYTGELFF	TGTGCCAGCAGCATAGCGGGGCCTCTTCACTACACCGGGGAGCTGTTTTTT
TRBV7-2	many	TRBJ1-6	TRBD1	CASSLDRLNSPLHF	TGTGCCAGCAGCTTGGACAGGTTGAATTCACCCCTCCACTTT
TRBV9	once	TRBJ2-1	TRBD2	CASSVEWGLDNEQFF	TGTGCCAGCAGCGTAGAGTGGGGACTAGACAATGAGCAGTTCTTC
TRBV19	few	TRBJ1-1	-	CASSLQSSMNTEAFF	TGTGCCAGTAGTCTACAGAGTTCCATGAACACTGAAGCTTTCTTT
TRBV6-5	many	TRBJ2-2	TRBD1	CASSYSERTGKIGELFF	TGTGCCAGCAGTTACTCGGAAAGGACAGGGAAGATCGGGGAGCTGTTTTTT
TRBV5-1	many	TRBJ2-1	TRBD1	CASSLGQGYNEQFF	TGTGCCAGCAGCTTGGGACAGGGGTACAATGAGCAGTTCTTC
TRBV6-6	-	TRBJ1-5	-	CASSYGEESNQPQHF	TGTGCCAGCAGTTACGGGGAAGAGAGCAATCAGCCCCAGCATTTT
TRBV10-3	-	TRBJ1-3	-	CAISESQKAGNTIYF	TGTGCCATCAGTGAGTCGCAGAAGGCTGGAAACACCATATATTTT
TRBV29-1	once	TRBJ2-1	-	CSAPRSEDNEQFF	TGCAGCGCTCCCCGGTCCGAGGACAATGAGCAGTTCTTC
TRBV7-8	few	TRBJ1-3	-	CASSLEVRGYTIYF	TGTGCCAGCAGCTTAGAGGTTCGAGGCTACACCATATATTTT
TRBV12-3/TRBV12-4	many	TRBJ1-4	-	CASSFGVRGEKLFF	TGTGCCAGCAGTTTCGGGGTTAGAGGTGAAAAACTGTTTTTT
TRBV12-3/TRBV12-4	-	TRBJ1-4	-	CASSFLLRPGPPWDEKLFF	TGTGCCAGCAGTTTTCTCCTCCGTCCAGGGCCACCGTGGGATGAAAAACTGTTTTTT
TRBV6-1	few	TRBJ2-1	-	CASSELGLSNEQFF	TGTGCCAGCAGTGAATTGGGACTTTCGAATGAGCAGTTCTTC
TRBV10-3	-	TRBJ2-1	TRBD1	CAISVRRTGGGEQFF	TGTGCCATCAGTGTCAGGAGGACAGGGGGTGGCGAGCAGTTCTTC
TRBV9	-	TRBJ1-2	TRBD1	CASSGQGTNYGYTF	TGTGCCAGCAGCGGACAGGGCACTAACTATGGCTACACCTTC
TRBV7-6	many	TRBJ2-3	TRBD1	CASSFYGQGSTDTQYF	TGTGCCAGCAGCTTTTATGGACAGGGAAGCACAGATACGCAGTATTTT
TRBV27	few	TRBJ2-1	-	CASSIFGAVSYNEQFF	TGTGCCAGCAGTATATTCGGGGCCGTCTCCTACAATGAGCAGTTCTTC
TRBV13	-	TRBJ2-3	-	CASSQGHASTDTQYF	TGTGCCAGCAGCCAAGGACATGCTAGCACAGATACGCAGTATTTT
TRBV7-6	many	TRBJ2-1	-	CASSLIWAGSSSYNEQFF	TGTGCCAGCAGCTTAATTTGGGCGGGGTCAAGCTCCTACAATGAGCAGTTCTTC
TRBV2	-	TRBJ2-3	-	CASQAARDTQYF	TGTGCCAGCCAGGCGGCTCGGGATACGCAGTATTTT
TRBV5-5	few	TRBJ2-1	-	CASSPPPSYNEQFF	TGTGCCAGCAGCCCCCCCCCCTCCTACAATGAGCAGTTCTTC